The rows below give T cell receptor beta chains drawn from one sample of a study of OX40 agonist ivuxolimab in advanced cancers. Produced via immunoSEQ multiplex PCR; TCRdb's table is partial and in-frame only. The sample contains 70,000 to 95,000 clones, around 80% of which appear only once. The material was CD4+ or CD8+ T cells sorted from blood, obtained in a trial of the OX40 agonist ivuxolimab. The receptors stem from an adult with an advanced solid tumor such as melanoma, head and neck, liver or kidney cancer. Both conserved end residues are part of each CDR3. A D gene is named only where the DNA matches it firmly. Where a row states a size, it is once, few, many or the class of an expanded clone; other rows omit it.

d_call	j_call	clone_size	v_call	cdr3_aa	cdr3_nt
-	TRBJ2-1	-	TRBV5-8	CASSQVRGTSLGNEQFF	TGTGCCAGCAGCCAGGTTCGTGGGACATCACTCGGCAATGAGCAGTTCTTC
-	TRBJ1-1	-	TRBV19	CASTLDKTNTEAFF	TGTGCCAGTACCCTCGACAAGACGAACACTGAAGCTTTCTTT
-	TRBJ2-2	-	TRBV9	CASSVLGVGTGELFF	TGTGCCAGCAGCGTATTGGGGGTGGGCACCGGGGAGCTGTTTTTT
TRBD2	TRBJ2-5	-	TRBV19	CASTRSGLAETQYF	TGTGCCAGTACCAGATCGGGACTAGCAGAGACCCAGTACTTC
-	TRBJ1-2	-	TRBV10-3	CAIAPGSNYGYTF	TGTGCCATCGCCCCAGGGAGTAACTATGGCTACACCTTC
-	TRBJ2-2	-	TRBV7-8	CASSSGPNTGELFF	TGTGCCAGCAGCTCGGGACCTAACACCGGGGAGCTGTTTTTT
-	TRBJ1-3	-	TRBV6-5	CASSRNREGNTIYF	TGTGCCAGCAGTCGCAACAGGGAAGGGAACACCATATATTTT
TRBD1	TRBJ1-1	-	TRBV10-3	CAISESGRGPTF	TGTGCCATCAGTGAGTCGGGTAGGGGGCCGACCTTT
-	TRBJ1-1	-	TRBV4-3	CASSVGWDSAEAFF	TGCGCCAGTTCTGTAGGCTGGGACTCAGCTGAAGCTTTCTTT
-	TRBJ1-3	-	TRBV7-9	CASSPRTGTGNTIYF	TGTGCCAGCAGCCCGCGAACAGGAACGGGAAACACCATATATTTT
-	TRBJ2-7	-	TRBV21-1	CASSKRLTLRYEQYF	TGTGCCAGCAGCAAGAGGCTCACCCTGAGGTACGAGCAGTACTTC
-	TRBJ1-2	-	TRBV28	CASSFVEYGYTF	TGTGCCAGCAGTTTCGTGGAGTATGGCTACACCTTC
-	TRBJ1-4	-	TRBV28	CASASWTANEKLFF	TGTGCCAGCGCCTCTTGGACAGCTAATGAAAAACTGTTTTTT
-	TRBJ2-3	-	TRBV6-1	CASRLLQYTDTQYF	TGTGCCAGCAGACTATTACAGTACACAGATACGCAGTATTTT
-	TRBJ2-5	-	TRBV11-2	CASSVRDSWETQYF	TGTGCCAGCAGCGTCCGGGACTCCTGGGAGACCCAGTACTTC
-	TRBJ2-7	-	TRBV21-1	CASSKRLAGGYEQYF	TGTGCCAGCAGCAAAAGACTAGCGGGAGGGTACGAGCAGTACTTC
TRBD2	TRBJ2-1	-	TRBV5-4	CASSLSSGSFNEQFF	TGTGCCAGCAGCTTGTCTAGCGGGAGCTTCAATGAGCAGTTCTTC
TRBD2	TRBJ2-2	-	TRBV27	CASSYGRAGTGELFF	TGTGCCAGCAGTTACGGGAGGGCCGGAACCGGGGAGCTGTTTTTT
-	TRBJ2-3	few	TRBV2	CASKLGSTDTQYF	TGTGCCAGCAAGCTGGGGAGCACAGATACGCAGTATTTT
-	TRBJ1-1	-	TRBV21-1	CASTGQVLNTEAFF	TGTGCCAGCACCGGACAGGTTTTGAACACTGAAGCTTTCTTT
-	TRBJ2-3	-	TRBV6-5	CASRTPGTDTQYF	TGTGCCAGCAGGACCCCGGGCACAGATACGCAGTATTTT
TRBD2	TRBJ2-7	-	TRBV4-1	CASSLRGGGFEQYF	TGCGCCAGCAGCCTCCGCGGGGGGGGATTCGAGCAGTACTTC
TRBD1	TRBJ2-1	-	TRBV30	CAWSGRDRGYNEQFF	TGTGCCTGGAGTGGCCGGGACAGGGGCTACAATGAGCAGTTCTTC